Listed below are T cell receptor beta chains from one sample, sequenced in a study of T cell responses to AZD1222 COVID-19 vaccine. Profiled with immunoSEQ multiplex PCR; TCRdb holds only in-frame clones, not every one. The sample holds 25,000 to 30,000 clones, roughly 90% seen once. The sequencing used peripheral blood, collected on day 0 of AZD1222 vaccination. These receptors came from an adult in good health. Both conserved end residues are part of each CDR3. Each record gives: V gene, J gene, D gene, clone size, CDR3 DNA, CDR3 protein. The D gene is left open where the match is weak. Clone size, where shown, is once, few, many, or a class for clones that have expanded.

TRBV5-4	TRBJ2-5	-	-	TGTGCCAGCAGCCCCCCTGGTTACCAAGAGACCCAGTACTTC	CASSPPGYQETQYF
TRBV4-3	TRBJ2-1	-	-	TGCGCCAGCAGCCAAGAGATGGGGGCTAATGAGCAGTTCTTC	CASSQEMGANEQFF
TRBV6-5	TRBJ1-1	-	-	TGTGCCATCAAGGGGCAGGGGATGAACACTGAAGCTTTCTTT	CAIKGQGMNTEAFF
TRBV27	TRBJ2-1	TRBD2	-	TGTGCCAGCAGCCTCACTAGCGGGAATCGCCCCAATGAGCAGTTCTTC	CASSLTSGNRPNEQFF
TRBV11-2	TRBJ1-1	TRBD1	-	TGTGCCAGCAGGACTGACAGGGGGCGCGTACTGAACACTGAAGCTTTCTTT	CASRTDRGRVLNTEAFF
TRBV10-1	TRBJ2-7	-	-	TGCGCCAGCAGTGACGGGCCAAACTACGAGCAGTACTTC	CASSDGPNYEQYF
TRBV5-1	TRBJ2-3	-	-	TGCGCCAGCATGAGGTCAAGCACAGATACGCAGTATTTT	CASMRSSTDTQYF
TRBV7-9	TRBJ2-2	-	-	TGTGCCAGCAGCTTAATAGGGTCGGTCGGGGAGCTGTTTTTT	CASSLIGSVGELFF
TRBV2	TRBJ2-1	TRBD1	-	TGTGCCAGCAATGGACAGGGGTACAATGAGCAGTTCTTC	CASNGQGYNEQFF
TRBV9	TRBJ1-3	-	-	TGTGCCAGCAGCGTAGGGCTCTCTGGAAACACCATATATTTT	CASSVGLSGNTIYF
TRBV6-5	TRBJ2-7	-	-	TGTGCCAGCAGTTACTTTTCCTCTGGTCCCTACGAGCAGTACTTC	CASSYFSSGPYEQYF
TRBV7-2	TRBJ1-5	TRBD1	few	TGTGCCAGCAGCTTAAGGCAGGGGGGGAATCAGCCCCAGCATTTT	CASSLRQGGNQPQHF
TRBV12-5	TRBJ2-3	TRBD1	-	TGTGCTAGTGGTTTGGTATTGGGACAGGGATTTGCGAAGACAGATACGCAGTATTTT	CASGLVLGQGFAKTDTQYF
TRBV20-1	TRBJ1-1	-	once	TGCAGTGCTAGAGATCGTGGGGGGGCTTTCTTT	CSARDRGGAFF
TRBV28	TRBJ1-1	-	-	TGTGCCAGCAGTCCCTACCCACAGTTCCCTGAAGCTTTCTTT	CASSPYPQFPEAFF
TRBV19	TRBJ1-4	TRBD1	-	TGTGCCAGTAGTCGACAGGGTGGAGATGAAAAACTGTTTTTT	CASSRQGGDEKLFF
TRBV7-9	TRBJ1-5	-	once	TGTGCCAGCAGCTTAGCGCAGGGAGTACGAGGTCAGCCCCAGCATTTT	CASSLAQGVRGQPQHF
TRBV6-2/TRBV6-3	TRBJ1-2	-	-	TGTGCCAGCAGCTGGTCGGACAACCCGGCTAACTATGGCTACACCTTC	CASSWSDNPANYGYTF
TRBV11-2	TRBJ2-3	-	-	TGTGCCAGCAGCCCCCCGCCCACTAGCCCCTTAGATACGCAGTATTTT	CASSPPPTSPLDTQYF
TRBV11-3	TRBJ2-1	TRBD1	few	TGTGCCAGCAGCTTAGGTCCGACAGGGCTAAGGAATGAGCAGTTCTTC	CASSLGPTGLRNEQFF
TRBV5-1	TRBJ2-7	-	once	TGCGCCAGCAGCTTGGAGGGTCAAAACTACGAGCAGTACTTC	CASSLEGQNYEQYF
TRBV10-3	TRBJ2-1	TRBD2	-	TGTGCCATCAGTGAGTCTGTAGCGGGAGTGGCTAATGAGCAGTTCTTC	CAISESVAGVANEQFF
TRBV30	TRBJ1-5	-	-	TGTGCCTGGAGTGTACCCGGACTCAATGTTCGGCCCCAGCATTTT	CAWSVPGLNVRPQHF
TRBV2	TRBJ2-7	TRBD2	-	TGTGCCAGCAGTGAGACTAGCGGGAGGTCCTACGAGCAGTACTTC	CASSETSGRSYEQYF
TRBV7-9	TRBJ2-2	-	-	TGTGCCAGCAGCCAGGGGCAGAACGGGGAGCTGTTTTTT	CASSQGQNGELFF
TRBV6-5	TRBJ1-3	-	-	TGTGCCAGCAGCCCCGGGTCTTCGCTCCTCGTATATTTT	CASSPGSSLLVYF
TRBV27	TRBJ2-7	-	-	TGTGCCAGCAGTTATAGGACAGCGTCCTACGAGCAGTACTTC	CASSYRTASYEQYF
TRBV24-1	TRBJ1-1	-	-	TGTGCCACCAGTGATTTGCTCGGGGGCTGGACTGAAGCTTTCTTT	CATSDLLGGWTEAFF
TRBV19	TRBJ1-6	-	-	TGTGCCAGTAGTGGGCTTAATTCACCCCTCCACTTT	CASSGLNSPLHF
TRBV5-1	TRBJ2-7	TRBD1	-	TGCGCCAGCAGCTTGGGAACAGGGGGTTTCGAGCAGTACTTC	CASSLGTGGFEQYF
TRBV6-5	TRBJ1-2	-	once	TGTGCCAGCACTAAACAAGGGACATCTGGCTACACCTTC	CASTKQGTSGYTF
TRBV19	TRBJ2-7	TRBD2	-	TGTGCCAGTAGGGCGACTAGCGGGATTGGTTACGAGCAGTACTTC	CASRATSGIGYEQYF
TRBV7-8	TRBJ1-3	-	-	TGTGCCAGCAGCTTAAGTGGAGTTGGAAACACCATATATTTT	CASSLSGVGNTIYF
TRBV9	TRBJ2-7	-	-	TGTGCCAGCAGCGTAGGAAGTAGCGGACGATCCTACGAGCAGTACTTC	CASSVGSSGRSYEQYF
TRBV5-8	TRBJ1-4	TRBD1	-	TGTGCCAGCAGCTTGGGTCAGGGGGTTGAAAAACTGTTTTTT	CASSLGQGVEKLFF
TRBV24-1	TRBJ1-2	-	-	TGTGCCACCAGTGATTCGGATGGCTACACCTTC	CATSDSDGYTF
TRBV2	TRBJ2-2	TRBD2	-	TGTGCCAGCACCAGGAGCGGGAGGGGGACCGGGGAGCTGTTTTTT	CASTRSGRGTGELFF
TRBV5-1	TRBJ2-7	TRBD2	-	TGCGCCAGCAGCTTGGGGGAGGGATACGAGCAGTACTTC	CASSLGEGYEQYF
TRBV19	TRBJ2-3	TRBD2	-	TGTGCCAGTAGTATGGGACTAGCGGAGCGGGGAGATACGCAGTATTTT	CASSMGLAERGDTQYF
TRBV10-3	TRBJ2-3	TRBD2	-	TGTGCCATCAGTGAGTCGAGAGGGTCTAGCGGGTTCAAAGATACGCAGTATTTT	CAISESRGSSGFKDTQYF
TRBV6-2/TRBV6-3	TRBJ2-1	-	-	TGTGCCAGCATCCCAGGGGGGACCTACAATGAGCAGTTCTTC	CASIPGGTYNEQFF
TRBV3-1/TRBV3-2	TRBJ1-5	TRBD1	-	TGTGCCAGCAGCAGGGGGACAGGCCCTAGGGATCAGCCCCAGCATTTT	CASSRGTGPRDQPQHF
TRBV9	TRBJ2-1	TRBD2	-	TGTGCCAGCAGCTCGAGTAGCGGGAACTACAATGAGCAGTTCTTC	CASSSSSGNYNEQFF
TRBV29-1	TRBJ2-3	-	-	TGCAGCGTTGAAGTAGCAGGCACAGATACGCAGTATTTT	CSVEVAGTDTQYF